A single sample gave rise to the 30 T cell receptor beta chains below, sequenced in a study of cytomegalovirus exposure and HLA in healthy donors. With 60 Vbeta and 13 Jbeta primers, the PCR was carried out. Method: immunoSEQ multiplex PCR; TCRdb's copy keeps in-frame clones and lacks some. Among approximately 100,000 clones listed, under 65% were seen once. The specimen sequenced was PBMCs. Receptors originate from a man between 60 and 70 years old in good health and CMV-seronegative.

V usage is TRBV5-1 and J usage is TRBJ2-2; 7 bases map to TRBD1. With V trimmed by 4 bases and J by 2 bases, 5 bases remained unmatched. Germline CDR1 SGHRS, CDR2 YFSETQ. This CDR3 is 15 amino acids long. CDR3 protein: CASSEGQTNTGELFF. CDR3 coding DNA: TGCGCCAGCAGCGAGGGACAGACCAACACCGGGGAGCTGTTTTTT.

This clone has only one observation. The chain combines TRBV11-3 with TRBJ2-6; tentatively, D is TRBD1 (6 bases). V gave up 5 bases and J gave up 2 bases, with 10 bases separating them. Germline CDR1 reads SGHNT; CDR2 reads YENEEA. There are 15 residues in the CDR3. The CDR3 DNA reads TGTGCCAGCAGCACCGGGACAACTGGGGCCAACGTCCTGACTTTC. Translation: CASSTGTTGANVLTF.

The chain carries TRBV28 and TRBJ2-1; D is possibly TRBD2 (6 bases). V lost 3 bases and J 3 bases, leaving 12 bases between the germline ends. CDR3 size: 15 residues. Per germline, CDR1 MDHEN and CDR2 SYDVKM. The CDR3 DNA follows: TGTGCCAGCAGTTTTCATCCGGGGGTCTACAATGAGCAGTTCTTC. Protein sequence: CASSFHPGVYNEQFF.

This chain joins TRBV7-9 and TRBJ1-4; D is unclear. Deletions cut 5 bases from V and 5 bases from J, with 12 bases between. This CDR3 contains 14 residues. CDR1 and CDR2 from the germline V gene are SEHNR and FQNEAQ (reference sequence). This CDR3 reads CASSHPGRNEKLFF. DNA of the CDR3: TGTGCCAGCAGCCATCCCGGGAGAAATGAAAAACTGTTTTTT.

This chain joins TRBV21-1 and TRBJ1-5. TRBV21-1 is deemed a pseudogene. CDR3 length: 15 residues. CDR3 sequence: CASSVEGSSCQPQHF. CDR3 in DNA: TGTGCCAGCAGCGTCGAGGGCTCTTCGTGTCAGCCCCAGCATTTT.

CDR3 nucleotides: TGTGCCAGCACCTCCGGGGGTAAGGGCAATGAGCAGTTCTTC. Translated: CASTSGGKGNEQFF. The chain recombines TRBV11-2 with TRBJ2-1; perhaps TRBD2 as D (6 bases). Per the germline V gene, CDR1 is SGHAT and CDR2 is FQNNGV. CDR3 length: 14 residues. V lost 7 bases to trimming and J lost 6 bases, with 16 bases between them. The variable domain in full, with the rest retrieved from reference TRBV11-2 and TRBJ2-1, is EAGVAQSPRYKIIEKRQSVAFWCNPISGHATLYWYQQILGQGPKLLIQFQNNGVVDDSQLPKDRFSAERLKGVDSTLKIQPAKLEDSAVYLCASTSGGKGNEQFFGPGTRLTVL.

The chain has TRBV9 and TRBJ1-6, with 7 bases lining up with TRBD1. Germline CDR1 is SGDLS and CDR2 is YYNGEE. The V gene end was trimmed by 3 bases and the J gene end by 9 bases; junction bases not matched to a gene: 6. This CDR3 spans 14 amino acids. This chain's CDR3 is CASSGTGVGSPLHF. Here the CDR3 DNA reads TGTGCCAGCAGCGGGACAGGTGTTGGTTCACCCCTCCACTTT.

The chain combines TRBV6-6 with TRBJ2-1, with TRBD1 matching over 7 bases. This CDR3 has 11 residues. Germline V CDR1 and CDR2: MNHNY, SVGAGI (reference sequence). V lost 5 bases to trimming and J lost 15 bases; unmatched junction nucleotides: 7. The DNA for the CDR3 is TGTGCCAGCAGTAAGGACAGGCTCGGGTTCTTC. It encodes CASSKDRLGFF.

This rearrangement joins TRBV2 to TRBJ1-3, with TRBD1 identical over 8 bases. The CDR3 is made up of 14 amino acids. Germline CDR1 SNHLY, CDR2 FYNNEI. V shed 5 bases, J shed 3 bases, and the junction held 3 bases outside the gene matches. This chain's CDR3 is CASSNTGGGNTIYF. The CDR3 nucleotides are TGTGCCAGCAGTAATACAGGGGGTGGAAACACCATATATTTT.

This clone was observed a single time. The chain joins TRBV10-3 to TRBJ1-1; a possible D gene is TRBD1 (5 bases). The germline gives CDR1 ENHRY, CDR2 SYGVKD. V lost 3 bases, J lost 6 bases, and 8 bases lay in between. This CDR3 spans 12 amino acids. CDR3 in amino acids: CAISDEGAEAFF. CDR3 nucleotides: TGTGCCATCAGTGATGAAGGGGCTGAAGCTTTCTTT.

Note on this clone: One junction end disagrees with the germline gene, perhaps due to a read error. This sequence joins TRBV2 and TRBJ1-6; D gene unclear. The CDR3 covers 12 residues. Germline CDR1 reads SNHLY; CDR2 reads FYNNEI. The CDR3 spells CASREVLSPLHF. For the CDR3, the DNA is TGTGCCAGCAGAGAAGTACTGTCACCCCTCCACTTT.

The CDR3 region is CASRTSPRRDSKSNEQYF. In DNA, the CDR3 is TGTGCCAGCAGGACAAGCCCTCGCCGGGACTCCAAATCCAACGAGCAGTACTTC. This chain uses TRBV2 with TRBJ2-7; weak D call: TRBD2 (6 bases). Germline V gives CDR1 SNHLY, CDR2 FYNNEI. This CDR3 spans 18 amino acids. Trimming pared 6 bases from V and 5 bases from J, leaving 29 bases between. Drawing the rest from reference TRBV2 and TRBJ2-7, the complete variable domain is EPEVTQTPSHQVTQMGQEVILRCVPISNHLYFYWYRQILGQKVEFLVSFYNNEISEKSEIFDDQFSVERPDGSNFTLKIRSTKLEDSAMYFCASRTSPRRDSKSNEQYFGPGTRLTVT.

With regard to this clone: Mismatch with germline at one junction end may stem from a read error. This rearrangement joins TRBV9 to TRBJ2-7; 10 bases are shared with TRBD1. Germline V lookup: CDR1 SGDLS, CDR2 YYNGEE. This CDR3 region has 12 residues. DNA for the CDR3: TGTGCCAGCAGCTCAGAGACAGGGGGCTACGACTTC. Translating it yields CASSSETGGYDF. Together with reference TRBV9 and TRBJ2-7, the CDR3 gives the full variable domain: DSGVTQTPKHLITATGQRVTLRCSPRSGDLSVYWYQQSLDQGLQFLIQYYNGEERAKGNILERFSAQQFPDLHSELNLSSLELGDSALYFCASSSETGGYDFGPGTRLTVT.

This clone has only one observation. The chain couples TRBV2 to TRBJ1-5; D is ambiguous. V lost 11 bases to trimming and J lost 3 bases, with 20 bases between them. The CDR3 totals 15 residues. The germline V gene encodes CDR1 SNHLY and CDR2 FYNNEI. CDR3 sequence reads: CASERGLRINQPQHF. In DNA form, the CDR3 reads TGTGCCTCAGAACGAGGGCTGCGGATCAATCAGCCCCAGCATTTT.

J is TRBJ1-1 and V is TRBV4-1; weak D call: TRBD1 (5 bases). V was shortened by 0 bases and J by 2 bases, with 25 bases between the two germline ends. The CDR3 spans 20 residues. In germline, CDR1 is MGHRA, CDR2 YSYEKL. DNA for the CDR3: TGCGCCAGCAGCCAAGAATTCGGGGGACTGATGGACTCCCTTAACACTGAAGCTTTCTTT. This gives the protein CASSQEFGGLMDSLNTEAFF.

This clone was recorded once. The rearrangement joins TRBV11-2 to TRBJ2-2, with 8 positions matching TRBD2. Unmatched junction bases numbered 11, after V lost 2 bases and J lost 3 bases. CDR3 length: 18 amino acids. Germline V gene sequence: CDR1 SGHAT, CDR2 FQNNGV. The CDR3 DNA follows: TGTGCCAGCAGCTTAATTAATACGGGGGGGTCCTACACCGGGGAGCTGTTTTTT. Its translation is CASSLINTGGSYTGELFF.

The V and J genes are TRBV9 and TRBJ1-1; D not certain. Germline values: CDR1 SGDLS, CDR2 YYNGEE. Trimming left V 0 bases short and J 4 bases short, with 7 bases between. This CDR3 is built from 13 residues. CDR3 nucleotides: TGTGCCAGCAGCGTAGTAAAAGCCACTGAAGCTTTCTTT. Its protein is CASSVVKATEAFF. Full variable domain (rest looked up from reference TRBV9 and TRBJ1-1): DSGVTQTPKHLITATGQRVTLRCSPRSGDLSVYWYQQSLDQGLQFLIQYYNGEERAKGNILERFSAQQFPDLHSELNLSSLELGDSALYFCASSVVKATEAFFGQGTRLTVV.

The chain uses TRBV5-6 and TRBJ1-2; 7 positions match TRBD1. Germline-derived CDR1 and CDR2 are SGHDT and YYEEEE. The trim removed 0 bases at V and 4 bases at J, leaving 6 bases unmatched. There are 15 residues in the CDR3. CDR3 in DNA: TGTGCCAGCAGCTTGGGCAGGGGGGAAATCTATGGCTACACCTTC. Translation gives CASSLGRGEIYGYTF.

Notes on this clone: Other DNA sequences in this sample translate to the same CDR3. The CDR3 sequence is CASSTSGGAYEQYF. The CDR3 bases are TGTGCCAGCAGCACGAGCGGGGGGGCCTACGAGCAGTACTTC. The chain combines TRBV7-9 with TRBJ2-7, with 10 bases aligning to TRBD2. The V segment lost 5 bases and the J segment 2 bases; nucleotides outside the gene matches: 3. CDR3 length: 14 residues. CDR1 SEHNR and CDR2 FQNEAQ come from the germline V gene (reference sequence).

V usage is TRBV11-1 and J usage is TRBJ2-3; unclear D gene. The germline V gene encodes CDR1 SGHAT and CDR2 FQDESV (reference sequence). The V end lost 3 bases, the J end lost 0 bases, and 7 bases lay between the germline ends. CDR3 length: 14 residues. The CDR3 DNA follows: TGTGCCAGCAGCTTTGATCGGAGCACAGATACGCAGTATTTT. It translates to CASSFDRSTDTQYF.

The CDR3 sequence is CASSSQGLSGYTF. DNA of the CDR3: TGTGCCAGCAGCAGCCAGGGACTTTCGGGCTACACCTTC. The chain carries TRBV2 and TRBJ1-2, with D tentatively TRBD1 (5 bases). CDR3 length: 13 amino acids. The ends were cut back, 6 bases at V and 8 bases at J, with 16 bases in the middle. The germline V gene encodes CDR1 SNHLY and CDR2 FYNNEI.

This chain joins TRBV18 and TRBJ2-1, with D perhaps matching TRBD1 (6 bases). Germline CDR1 reads KGHSH; CDR2 reads LQKENI. This CDR3 has 16 amino acids. V gave up 4 bases and J gave up 6 bases, with 19 bases separating them. CDR3 nucleotide sequence: TGTGCCAGCTCACGACCGGAAGACTTCAGGGGCAATGAGCAGTTCTTC. This encodes CASSRPEDFRGNEQFF. Full variable domain (missing parts from reference TRBV18 and TRBJ2-1): NAGVMQNPRHLVRRRGQEARLRCSPMKGHSHVYWYRQLPEEGLKFMVYLQKENIIDESGMPKERFSAEFPKEGPSILRIQQVVRGDSAAYFCASSRPEDFRGNEQFFGPGTRLTVL.

The genes are TRBV19 and TRBJ2-1, with 8 bases matching TRBD2. V shed 7 bases, J shed 10 bases, and the junction held 15 bases outside the gene matches. The CDR3 consists of 15 residues. The germline CDR1 and CDR2 sequences are LNHDA and SQIVND (reference sequence). Here the CDR3 DNA reads TGTGCCAGTAAAGGGGGTAGCGGGGACAATGTGGAGCAGTTCTTC. Translating it yields CASKGGSGDNVEQFF. The full variable domain, in which reference TRBV19 and TRBJ2-1 provide the parts outside the CDR3, is DGGITQSPKYLFRKEGQNVTLSCEQNLNHDAMYWYRQDPGQGLRLIYYSQIVNDFQKGDIAEGYSVSREKKESFPLTVTSAQKNPTAFYLCASKGGSGDNVEQFFGPGTRLTVL.

The J gene is TRBJ1-2, the V gene TRBV14; a weak D match, TRBD1 (6 bases). CDR3 size: 12 residues. Germline assignment: CDR1 SGHDN and CDR2 FVKESK. V was clipped by 4 bases and J by 7 bases, with 10 bases between them. This CDR3 reads CASSPQGFGYTF. CDR3 nucleotide sequence: TGTGCCAGCAGCCCCCAGGGGTTTGGCTACACCTTC.

CDR3 residues: CASSLDLPGAGGYGYTF. CDR3 sequence (DNA): TGTGCCAGCAGCTTAGATCTCCCAGGGGCCGGGGGGTATGGCTACACCTTC. The chain combines TRBV11-2 with TRBJ1-2, with a tentative D call TRBD1 (6 bases). The CDR3 loop spans 17 amino acids. Trimming shortened V by 0 bases and J by 5 bases, and 19 bases separated the two germline ends. Germline CDR1 reads SGHAT; CDR2 reads FQNNGV.

V and J are TRBV6-1 and TRBJ1-6; maybe TRBD1 (5 bases). CDR3 length: 14 residues. Germline lookup yields CDR1 MNHNS and CDR2 SASEGT. The V and J ends lost 4 bases and 9 bases respectively, with 13 bases between them. CDR3 loop: CASSVSQGGSPLHF. CDR3 DNA sequence: TGTGCCAGCAGTGTAAGTCAGGGAGGTTCACCCCTCCACTTT.

A few counts support this clone. This chain connects TRBV6-5 to TRBJ2-1; 7 nucleotides agree with TRBD2. V was clipped by 8 bases and J by 2 bases; unmatched bases: 9. CDR3 size: 15 residues. Germline lookup yields CDR1 MNHEY and CDR2 SVGAGI. This chain's CDR3 is CASRREGDTYNEQFF. The CDR3 DNA reads TGTGCCAGCCGTAGGGAGGGAGACACCTACAATGAGCAGTTCTTC.

V gene TRBV6-1 combines with J gene TRBJ1-1; D is unresolved. The CDR3 is 12 amino acids. CDR1 and CDR2 (germline): MNHNS, SASEGT. V was shortened by 0 bases and J by 7 bases, with 6 bases between the two germline ends. CDR3 sequence reads: CASSEATLEAFF. CDR3 nucleotides: TGTGCCAGCAGTGAAGCGACACTTGAAGCTTTCTTT.

This rearrangement joins TRBV7-2 to TRBJ2-3; 10 bases align to TRBD2. This CDR3 is built from 17 residues. Germline V lookup: CDR1 SGHTA, CDR2 FQGNSA. V trimming: 5 bases; J trimming: 2 bases; junction bases outside the gene matches: 10. The CDR3 here is CASSPRRTSGFTDTQYF. DNA for the CDR3: TGTGCCAGCAGCCCAAGGAGGACTAGCGGTTTCACAGATACGCAGTATTTT.

In its sample, this clone was seen a few times. The V call is TRBV5-5, the J call TRBJ2-7; 9 nucleotides match TRBD1. J gave up 0 bases and V 0 bases, and 1 base lay outside the gene matches. The CDR3 length is 15 residues. CDR1 is SGHKS, CDR2 YYEKEE, per germline (reference sequence). The CDR3 loop is CASSLGTGVSYEQYF. CDR3 sequence (DNA): TGTGCCAGCAGCTTGGGGACAGGGGTCTCCTACGAGCAGTACTTC.